The 31 T cell receptor beta chains given below trace back to one sample, sequenced in a study of early T cells in non-severe SARS-CoV-2 infection. Using its own MiXCR run on the 5' RACE reads, TCRdb lists one record per CDR3 protein. Of more than 85,000 distinct CDR3 sequences in the sample, over 9.5% are singletons; the top ten hold 3.5% to 4%. This material consisted of whole blood, taken at baseline. These receptors came from an adult who was a healthcare worker with PCR-confirmed SARS-CoV-2 infection or an uninfected control (not recorded which).

This clonotype was counted a few times. The chain joins TRBV7-3 to TRBJ1-1; 9 bases fit TRBD1. The CDR3 runs 15 residues. Germline CDR1 SGHTA, CDR2 FQGTGA. V trimming: 3 bases; J trimming: 6 bases; junction bases outside the gene matches: 8. The CDR3 DNA reads TGTGCCAGCAGCTTCTTGGGACAGGGATGGTCTGAAGCTTTCTTT. This gives the protein CASSFLGQGWSEAFF.

This clonotype was observed at least ten times. The rearrangement uses TRBV7-9 and TRBJ2-3; 8 nucleotides align to TRBD1. In germline, CDR1 is SEHNR, CDR2 FQNEAQ (reference sequence). This CDR3 contains 15 residues. Trimming at V came to 4 bases and at J to 4 bases, leaving 7 bases not matched to a gene. This chain's CDR3 is CASSSNGQGADTQYF. The CDR3 bases are TGTGCCAGCAGCTCCAATGGACAGGGCGCAGATACGCAGTATTTT.

This clonotype was found many times. This rearrangement joins TRBV6-2 or TRBV6-3 to TRBJ2-7, with 7 bases lining up with TRBD2. This CDR3 contains 14 residues. Germline V lookup: CDR1 MNHEY, CDR2 SVGEGT. After removal of 0 bases from V and 9 bases from J, the junction contained 8 bases not matched to a gene. DNA of the CDR3: TGTGCCAGCAGTTACTCAGCGGGGTCTCTAGGGCAGTACTTC. This encodes CASSYSAGSLGQYF.

J is TRBJ1-1 and V is TRBV7-2; D possibly corresponds to TRBD1 (6 bases). Germline-derived CDR1 and CDR2 are SGHTA and FQGNSA. This CDR3 is 15 amino acids long. V was clipped by 5 bases and J by 1 base, with 14 bases between them. The CDR3 DNA follows: TGTGCCAGCAGCCTACAGGGATGGCAGAACACTGAAGCTTTCTTT. It codes for CASSLQGWQNTEAFF.

The rearrangement joins TRBV11-1 to TRBJ1-4, with D uncertain. The V and J ends lost 2 bases and 7 bases respectively, with 11 bases between them. Germline values: CDR1 SGHAT, CDR2 FQDESV (reference sequence). The CDR3 loop spans 14 amino acids. The CDR3 here is CASSLSPDGEKLFF. The DNA for the CDR3 is TGTGCCAGCAGCTTAAGCCCCGACGGTGAAAAACTGTTTTTT.

The J gene is TRBJ2-5, the V gene TRBV7-6, with 8 bases that match TRBD1. This CDR3 region has 14 residues. The germline V gene has CDR1 SGHVS and CDR2 FNYEAQ. V was pared by 5 bases and J by 3 bases, with 5 bases of the junction left unmatched. CDR3 bases: TGTGCCAGCAGCCAATGGACAGGGAAAGAGACCCAGTACTTC. Translation gives CASSQWTGKETQYF.

This clonotype has more than one count but fewer than ten. The V and J genes are TRBV4-1 and TRBJ2-7; D is uncertain. Trimming cost V 1 base and J 0 bases, with 10 bases left between them. This CDR3 has 15 residues. CDR1 MGHRA and CDR2 YSYEKL come from the germline V gene. The DNA of the CDR3 is TGCGCCAGCAGCCAAGTAAGCCACAGCTCCTACGAGCAGTACTTC. It specifies CASSQVSHSSYEQYF.

The chain couples TRBV24-1 to TRBJ2-5; 10 nucleotides agree with TRBD2. The V and J ends lost 6 bases and 5 bases, in that order; junction bases with no gene match: 8. This CDR3 comprises 15 residues. Germline V gene lookup returns CDR1 KGHDR and CDR2 SFDVKD. For the CDR3, the DNA is TGTGCCACCAGTCCTCGAGCGGGAGGGGTTGAGACCCAGTACTTC. Translated, it gives CATSPRAGGVETQYF.

This clonotype showed up just a few times. The chain is built from TRBV5-5 and TRBJ2-1; 11 nucleotides agree with TRBD2. From germline, CDR1 is SGHKS and CDR2 YYEKEE (reference sequence). The CDR3 is 16 amino acids. V dropped 4 bases and J dropped 7; count of bases not matched to a gene: 10. CDR3 in DNA: TGTGCCAGCAGCACCTACCTAGCGGGAGGCGGGAATGAGCAGTTCTTC. As protein: CASSTYLAGGGNEQFF. The whole variable domain, filled in from reference TRBV5-5 and TRBJ2-1, reads DAGVTQSPTHLIKTRGQQVTLRCSPISGHKSVSWYQQVLGQGPQFIFQYYEKEERGRGNFPDRFSARQFPNYSSELNVNALLLGDSALYLCASSTYLAGGGNEQFFGPGTRLTVL.

V usage is TRBV18 and J usage is TRBJ1-4; D perhaps matches TRBD1 (6 bases). CDR3 size: 15 residues. CDR1 KGHSH and CDR2 LQKENI come from the germline V gene. The germline V and J ends were trimmed by 6 bases and 4 bases, with 15 bases remaining between them. CDR3 DNA sequence: TGTGCCAGCTCGGGGGCGAAAGGGCGTAATGAAAAACTGTTTTTT. Translating it yields CASSGAKGRNEKLFF. Full variable domain (remainder filled in from reference TRBV18 and TRBJ1-4): NAGVMQNPRHLVRRRGQEARLRCSPMKGHSHVYWYRQLPEEGLKFMVYLQKENIIDESGMPKERFSAEFPKEGPSILRIQQVVRGDSAAYFCASSGAKGRNEKLFFGSGTQLSVL.

This clonotype was observed a handful of times. V is TRBV7-9 and J is TRBJ2-2; TRBD2 matches 12 bases. The ends lost 4 bases at V and 4 bases at J; junction bases unmatched: 7. The CDR3 covers 17 residues. Germline CDR1 reads SEHNR; CDR2 reads FQNEAQ (reference sequence). The CDR3 DNA follows: TGTGCCAGCAGCTCCAGGACTAGCGGGGAGTCCACCGGGGAGCTGTTTTTT. It codes for CASSSRTSGESTGELFF.

The V call is TRBV4-1, the J call TRBJ1-2, with a weak D call TRBD1 (5 bases). Trimming cost V 1 base and J 0 bases, with 9 bases left between them. The V gene's germline CDR1 is MGHRA and CDR2 YSYEKL. The CDR3 extends over 15 amino acids. CDR3 sequence reads: CASSQGQRPNYGYTF. The CDR3 nucleotides read TGCGCCAGCAGCCAAGGACAGAGGCCTAACTATGGCTACACCTTC.

V is TRBV6-2 or TRBV6-3 and J is TRBJ2-3, with 10 bases identical to TRBD2. This CDR3 is 17 amino acids long. Looked up from germline, CDR1 is MNHEY and CDR2 is SVGEGT. The J segment lost 3 bases and the V segment lost 0 bases, leaving 6 bases of the junction unmatched. The CDR3 region is CASSYSLAGATTDTQYF. The DNA of the CDR3 is TGTGCCAGCAGTTACTCTCTAGCGGGGGCGACGACAGATACGCAGTATTTT.

The chain joins TRBV5-4 to TRBJ2-2; a possible D gene is TRBD2 (5 bases). The V gene's germline CDR1 is SGHNT and CDR2 YYREEE (reference sequence). There are 16 residues in the CDR3. Trimming took 5 bases from V and 4 from J, leaving 18 bases between them. CDR3 residues: CASSPAPAAPTGELFF. The DNA for the CDR3 is TGTGCCAGCAGTCCGGCCCCAGCGGCTCCCACCGGGGAGCTGTTTTTT.

This chain uses TRBV6-6 with TRBJ2-1; 8 bases are a match to TRBD2. V trimming: 7 bases; J trimming: 1 base; junction bases outside the gene matches: 9. The germline V gene encodes CDR1 MNHNY and CDR2 SVGAGI (reference sequence). This CDR3 comprises 16 residues. CDR3 residues: CASTDNSGKSYNEQFF. The CDR3, as DNA: TGTGCCAGCACCGACAATAGCGGGAAATCCTACAATGAGCAGTTCTTC.

This clonotype was recorded a few times. The chain employs TRBV3-1 and TRBJ1-5; weak D call: TRBD1 (5 bases). Trimming removed 8 bases from V and 0 bases from J, with 20 bases in between. The CDR3 runs 17 residues. Per the germline V gene, CDR1 is LGHDT and CDR2 is YNNKEL (reference sequence). The CDR3 nucleotides read TGTGCCAGCGGCTGCGGCAGGGCCCACTATAGCAATCAGCCCCAGCATTTT. Amino acids: CASGCGRAHYSNQPQHF.

This clonotype occurred many times. The CDR3 DNA reads as TGTGCCAGCAGTGGCGGCAGTTCGAACACCGGGGAGCTGTTTTTT. Protein sequence: CASSGGSSNTGELFF. The rearrangement joins TRBV2 to TRBJ2-2; D is unresolved. Deletions cut 4 bases from V and 0 bases from J, with 9 bases between. Germline-derived CDR1 and CDR2 are SNHLY and FYNNEI. The CDR3 has 15 residues.

In regard to this clonotype: The junction departs from germline at one end; a sequencing error may be responsible. The chain links TRBV7-2 to TRBJ1-2, with D perhaps TRBD1 (6 bases). Germline values: CDR1 SGHTA, CDR2 FQGNSA. The CDR3 length is 16 residues. CDR3 region: CASSLAPRGYGYGYTF. CDR3 nucleotide sequence: TGTGCCAGCAGTTTAGCCCCCAGGGGATATGGCTATGGCTACACCTTC. Full variable domain (missing parts from reference TRBV7-2 and TRBJ1-2): GAGVSQSPSNKVTEKGKDVELRCDPISGHTALYWYRQSLGQGLEFLIYFQGNSAPDKSGLPSDRFSAERTGGSVSTLTIQRTQQEDSAVYLCASSLAPRGYGYGYTFGSGTRLTVV.

V gene TRBV14 combines with J gene TRBJ1-3; D unresolved. CDR1 SGHDN and CDR2 FVKESK come from the germline V gene. The CDR3 consists of 14 residues. Trimming stripped 6 bases from V and 2 bases from J, with 11 bases between. The CDR3: CASSRHLAGNTIYF. The CDR3 coding sequence is TGTGCCAGCAGTCGACATCTAGCTGGAAACACCATATATTTT. The variable domain in full, completed from reference TRBV14 and TRBJ1-3, reads EAGVTQFPSHSVIEKGQTVTLRCDPISGHDNLYWYRRVMGKEIKFLLHFVKESKQDESGMPNNRFLAERTGGTYSTLKVQPAELEDSGVYFCASSRHLAGNTIYFGEGSWLTVV.

The CDR3 coding sequence is TGTGCCAGCAGCCCGAGGGTGACAGGTCCCTCCTACGAGCAGTACTTC. It encodes CASSPRVTGPSYEQYF. The genes are TRBV9 and TRBJ2-7; D is perhaps TRBD1 (6 bases). CDR3 length: 16 residues. V lost 4 bases and J 0 bases, leaving 17 bases between the germline ends. The germline CDR1 and CDR2 sequences are SGDLS and YYNGEE.

This clonotype has at least ten counts. V and J are TRBV28 and TRBJ2-7, with D possibly matching TRBD2 (6 bases). Germline V gene data show CDR1 as MDHEN and CDR2 as SYDVKM. There are 14 residues in the CDR3. Trimming removed 2 bases from V and 0 bases from J, with 8 bases in between. CDR3 DNA sequence: TGTGCCAGCAGTTTACCGGGAGTCTCCTACGAGCAGTACTTC. The encoded protein is CASSLPGVSYEQYF.

This clonotype was counted many times. The CDR3 spells CASSKITEAFF. For the CDR3, the DNA is TGTGCCAGCAGCAAAATCACTGAAGCTTTCTTT. The chain combines TRBV7-9 with TRBJ1-1; D gene unclear. Germline assignment: CDR1 SEHNR and CDR2 FQNEAQ (reference sequence). The CDR3 contains 11 residues. Trimming cost V 5 bases and J 4 bases, with 5 bases left between them.

This clonotype came up a few times. This chain links TRBV6-1 with TRBJ1-2, with 7 nucleotides matching TRBD1. Unmatched junction bases numbered 10, after V lost 9 bases and J lost 3 bases. The CDR3 extends over 14 amino acids. CDR1 is MNHNS and CDR2 is SASEGT in the germline V gene. The CDR3 protein is CASSPTGTDYGYTF. For the CDR3, the DNA is TGTGCCAGTAGCCCGACAGGGACCGACTATGGCTACACCTTC.

In this sample, this clonotype turned up a few times. J is TRBJ1-2 and V is TRBV10-2, with 7 bases identical to TRBD1. Germline CDR1 and CDR2: WSHSY and SAAADI. The CDR3 extends over 14 amino acids. V was pared by 8 bases and J by 3 bases, with 9 bases of the junction left unmatched. The CDR3 bases are TGCGCCAGCGGCACCCGACAGGGTCACTATGGCTACACCTTC. Amino acid sequence: CASGTRQGHYGYTF.

The J gene is TRBJ1-2, the V gene TRBV27, with D possibly matching TRBD1 (5 bases). V gave up 6 bases and J gave up 0 bases, with 20 bases separating them. CDR3 length: 17 residues. Germline loops: CDR1 MNHEY, CDR2 SMNVEV (reference sequence). The CDR3 is CASRPIAGTQSNYGYTF. The CDR3 DNA reads as TGTGCCAGCAGACCAATCGCCGGGACGCAGTCTAACTATGGCTACACCTTC.

This clonotype has only a few counts. J is TRBJ1-2 and V is TRBV20-1; D unclear. V lost 3 bases, J lost 5 bases, and 22 bases lay in between. Germline CDR1 reads DFQATT; CDR2 reads SNEGSKA (reference sequence). The length of the CDR3 is 16 residues. CDR3 amino acids: CSARGFSMEQPYGYTF. The CDR3 nucleotides are TGCAGTGCTAGGGGGTTTTCGATGGAACAACCATATGGCTACACCTTC.

This clonotype was observed at least ten times. This chain connects TRBV6-1 to TRBJ2-1, with D maybe TRBD2 (6 bases). There are 14 residues in the CDR3. Trimming stripped 11 bases from V and 2 bases from J, with 16 bases between. Germline V gives CDR1 MNHNS, CDR2 SASEGT. The CDR3 here is CALSAGSPYNEQFF. DNA of the CDR3: TGTGCCCTCTCGGCGGGGAGTCCCTACAATGAGCAGTTCTTC.

The rearrangement uses TRBV27 and TRBJ1-2, with 7 bases aligning to TRBD1. This CDR3 comprises 16 residues. J gave up 1 base and V 5 bases, and 10 bases lay outside the gene matches. Germline V CDR1 and CDR2: MNHEY, SMNVEV (reference sequence). This chain's CDR3 is CASSLQGGIGNYGYTF. Here the CDR3 DNA reads TGTGCCAGCAGTCTCCAGGGGGGGATTGGTAACTATGGCTACACCTTC.

This clonotype was counted many times. The gene calls are TRBV5-1 and TRBJ2-7; 7 bases are shared with TRBD1. Germline loops: CDR1 SGHRS, CDR2 YFSETQ. V shed 4 bases and J 2 bases; nucleotides not matched to a gene: 9. CDR3 size: 15 residues. CDR3 bases: TGCGCCAGCAGCATCCACAGGGGATACCCCTACGAGCAGTACTTC. Translation: CASSIHRGYPYEQYF.

This clonotype was seen a handful of times. The J gene is TRBJ2-5, the V gene TRBV2, with TRBD1 matching 10 bases. The V gene end was trimmed by 6 bases and the J gene end by 6 bases; junction bases not matched to a gene: 7. Germline assignment: CDR1 SNHLY and CDR2 FYNNEI. The CDR3 is 14 amino acids. The CDR3 bases are TGTGCCAGCAGACCCGACAGGGGGCGGAAGACCCAGTACTTC. Translation: CASRPDRGRKTQYF.

This clonotype was seen a few times. CDR3 DNA sequence: TGCGCCAGCAGCTTGGGGCAGTATAATGAAAAACTGTTTTTT. Its translation: CASSLGQYNEKLFF. The chain couples TRBV5-1 to TRBJ1-4; D gene ambiguous. This CDR3 has 14 amino acids. V was shortened by 0 bases and J by 4 bases, with 7 bases between the two germline ends. Per the germline V gene, CDR1 is SGHRS and CDR2 is YFSETQ.